This T cell receptor (beta chain) stems from a study of blood T cell repertoires in COVID-19. CDR3 length: 13 residues. The V gene's germline CDR1 is MDHEN and CDR2 SYDVKM. Trimming took 5 bases from V and 0 from J, leaving 5 bases between them. The method was immunoSEQ multiplex PCR; TCRdb's version includes in-frame clones alone and lacks a portion of them. The table records tens of thousands of clones, around 87% of them present only once. This chain links TRBV28 with TRBJ1-5; D ambiguous. Input material: peripheral blood. The clonotype originates from a human donor in a cohort sampled during active COVID-19. This CDR3 reads CASSIHSNQPQHF. The CDR3 region has the DNA TGTGCCAGCAGTATCCATAGCAATCAGCCCCAGCATTTT.